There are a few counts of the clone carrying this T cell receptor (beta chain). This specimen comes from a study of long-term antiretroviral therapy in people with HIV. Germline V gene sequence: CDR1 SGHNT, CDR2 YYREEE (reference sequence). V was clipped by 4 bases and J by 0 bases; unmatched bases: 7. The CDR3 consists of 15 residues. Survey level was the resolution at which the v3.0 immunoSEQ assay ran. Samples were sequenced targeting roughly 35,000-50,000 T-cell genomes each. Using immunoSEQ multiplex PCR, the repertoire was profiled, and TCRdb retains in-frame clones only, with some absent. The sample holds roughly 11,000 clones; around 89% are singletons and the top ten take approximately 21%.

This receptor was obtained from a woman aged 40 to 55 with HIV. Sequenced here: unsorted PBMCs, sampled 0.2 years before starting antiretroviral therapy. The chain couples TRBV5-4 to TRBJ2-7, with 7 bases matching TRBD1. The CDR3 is CASSVSGGHSYEQYF. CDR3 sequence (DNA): TGTGCCAGCAGCGTCTCAGGGGGTCACTCCTACGAGCAGTACTTC.